The text below deals with one TCR beta chain. This PCR relied on a set of 60 Vbeta primers and 13 Jbeta primers. Using immunoSEQ multiplex PCR, the repertoire was profiled, and TCRdb retains in-frame clones only, with some absent. The data hold about 180,000 clones, with approximately 84% observed a single time. The data belong to a study of cytomegalovirus exposure and HLA in healthy donors. The CDR3 loop spans 16 amino acids. Trimming shortened V by 4 bases and J by 6 bases, and 22 bases separated the two germline ends. CDR1 is SGHRS, CDR2 YFSETQ, per germline. The chain carries TRBV5-1 and TRBJ1-2, with a possible D match to TRBD1 (6 bases). Sequencing was done on a sample of PBMCs. The receptor was derived from a man aged 30-40 years in good health and CMV-seronegative. This CDR3 is CASSPLAGADINGYTF. The CDR3 DNA reads TGCGCCAGCAGCCCCCTGGCAGGGGCCGACATCAATGGCTACACCTTC.